The present T cell receptor beta chain was sequenced within a study of cytomegalovirus exposure and HLA in healthy donors. Worth noting for this clone: Its antigen is still unknown.

Vbeta (60) and Jbeta (13) primers were used in the PCR. Original data processing: As a later analysis found, there were 70 million to 90 million unique TCR beta chains, of which roughly 11 million were shared. Clones were sequenced by immunoSEQ multiplex PCR, and TCRdb holds only the in-frame ones, with some missing. The V and J calls and clone size are taken from that table; D and trimming were inferred from the DNA. The table shows 100,000 or so clones, with less than 85% occurring only once. The CDR3 is 15 amino acids. Losses at the gene ends were 4 bases for V and 2 bases for J; bases not matched to a gene: 1. Per germline, CDR1 KGHSH and CDR2 LQKENI. General study results and limits: Listed as cytomegalovirus-associated were 150 or so TCR beta chains.

The receptor's source is a man aged 35 to 55 in good health and CMV-seropositive. The chain couples TRBV18 to TRBJ2-1; 11 bases agree with TRBD1. Sequencing was performed on PBMCs. The chain's CDR3 is CASSRGQGAYNEQFF. CDR3 in DNA: TGTGCCAGCTCACGGGGACAGGGGGCCTACAATGAGCAGTTCTTC.